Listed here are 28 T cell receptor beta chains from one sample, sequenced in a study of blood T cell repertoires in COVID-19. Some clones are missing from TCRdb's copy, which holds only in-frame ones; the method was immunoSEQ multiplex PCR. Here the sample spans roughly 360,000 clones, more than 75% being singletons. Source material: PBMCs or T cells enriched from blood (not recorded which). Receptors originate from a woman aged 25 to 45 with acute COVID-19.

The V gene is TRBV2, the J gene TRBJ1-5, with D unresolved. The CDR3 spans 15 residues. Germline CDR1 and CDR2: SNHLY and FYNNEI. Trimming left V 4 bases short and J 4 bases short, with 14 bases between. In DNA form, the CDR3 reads TGTGCCAGCAGTGTTGAGACGTCGGGGAATCAGCCCCAGCATTTT. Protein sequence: CASSVETSGNQPQHF.

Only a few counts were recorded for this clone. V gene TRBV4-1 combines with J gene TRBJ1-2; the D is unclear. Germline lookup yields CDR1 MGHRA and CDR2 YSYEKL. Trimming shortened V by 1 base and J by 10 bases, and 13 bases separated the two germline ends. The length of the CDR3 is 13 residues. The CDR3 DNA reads TGCGCCAGCAGCCAAGGGGCCCTCACGGCCTACACCTTC. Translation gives CASSQGALTAYTF.

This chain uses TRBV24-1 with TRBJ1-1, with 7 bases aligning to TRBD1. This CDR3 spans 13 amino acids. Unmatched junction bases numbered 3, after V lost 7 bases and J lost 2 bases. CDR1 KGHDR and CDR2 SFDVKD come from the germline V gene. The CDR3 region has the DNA TGTGCCACCAGGGGGGACAGTAACACTGAAGCTTTCTTT. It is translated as CATRGDSNTEAFF.

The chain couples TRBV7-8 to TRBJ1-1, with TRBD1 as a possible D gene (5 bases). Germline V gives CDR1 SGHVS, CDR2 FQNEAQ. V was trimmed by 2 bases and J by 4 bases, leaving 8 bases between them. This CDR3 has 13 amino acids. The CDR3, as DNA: TGTGCCAGCAGCTTACGGGGGGGCACTGAAGCTTTCTTT. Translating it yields CASSLRGGTEAFF.

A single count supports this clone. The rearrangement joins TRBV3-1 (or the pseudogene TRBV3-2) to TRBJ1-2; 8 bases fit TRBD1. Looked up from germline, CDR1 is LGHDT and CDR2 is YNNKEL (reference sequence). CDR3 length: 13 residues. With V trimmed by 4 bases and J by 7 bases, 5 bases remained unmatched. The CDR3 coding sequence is TGTGCCAGCAGCCGATCAGGGGGCTCTGGCTACACCTTC. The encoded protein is CASSRSGGSGYTF.

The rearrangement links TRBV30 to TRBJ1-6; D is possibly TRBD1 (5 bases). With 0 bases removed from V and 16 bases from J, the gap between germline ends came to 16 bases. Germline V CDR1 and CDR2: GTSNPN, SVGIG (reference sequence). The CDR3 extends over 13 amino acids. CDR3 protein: CAWSVNQGWVLHF. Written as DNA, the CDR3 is TGTGCCTGGAGTGTTAACCAGGGTTGGGTTCTCCACTTT. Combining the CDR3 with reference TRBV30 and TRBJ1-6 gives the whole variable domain SQTIHQWPATLVQPVGSPLSLECTVEGTSNPNLYWYRQAAGRGLQLLFYSVGIGQISSEVPQNLSASRPQDRQFILSSKKLLLSDSGFYLCAWSVNQGWVLHFGNGTRLTVT.

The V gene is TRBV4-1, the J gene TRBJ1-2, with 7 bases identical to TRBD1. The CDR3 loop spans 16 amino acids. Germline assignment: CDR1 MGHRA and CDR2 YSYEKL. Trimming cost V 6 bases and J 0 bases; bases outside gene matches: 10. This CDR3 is CASRRVGTASNYGYTF. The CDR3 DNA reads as TGCGCCAGCAGGCGGGTAGGGACAGCTTCTAACTATGGCTACACCTTC.

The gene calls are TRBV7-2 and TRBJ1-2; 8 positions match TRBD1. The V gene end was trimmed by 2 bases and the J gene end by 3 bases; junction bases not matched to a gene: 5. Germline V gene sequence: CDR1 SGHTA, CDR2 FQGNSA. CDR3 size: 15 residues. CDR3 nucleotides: TGTGCCAGCAGCTTAACCCAGGGGGCATACTATGGCTACACCTTC. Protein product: CASSLTQGAYYGYTF.

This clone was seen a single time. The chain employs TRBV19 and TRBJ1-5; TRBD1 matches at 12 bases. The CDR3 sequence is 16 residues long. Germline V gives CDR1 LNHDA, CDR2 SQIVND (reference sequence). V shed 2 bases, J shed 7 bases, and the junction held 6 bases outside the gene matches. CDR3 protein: CASSILLGTGGQPQHF. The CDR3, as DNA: TGTGCCAGTAGTATACTACTTGGGACAGGGGGCCAGCCCCAGCATTTT.

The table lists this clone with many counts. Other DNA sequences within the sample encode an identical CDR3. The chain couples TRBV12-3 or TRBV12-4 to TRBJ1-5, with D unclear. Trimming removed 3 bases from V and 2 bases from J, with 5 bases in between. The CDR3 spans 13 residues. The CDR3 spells CASSFQGNQPQHF. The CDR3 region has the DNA TGTGCCAGCAGTTTCCAGGGCAATCAGCCCCAGCATTTT.

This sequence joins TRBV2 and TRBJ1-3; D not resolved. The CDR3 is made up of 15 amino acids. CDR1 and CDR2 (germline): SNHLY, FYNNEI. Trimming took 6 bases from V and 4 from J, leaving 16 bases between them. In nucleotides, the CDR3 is TGTGCCAGCAGGTACACAGATGGTCCCGGAAACACCATATATTTT. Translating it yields CASRYTDGPGNTIYF.

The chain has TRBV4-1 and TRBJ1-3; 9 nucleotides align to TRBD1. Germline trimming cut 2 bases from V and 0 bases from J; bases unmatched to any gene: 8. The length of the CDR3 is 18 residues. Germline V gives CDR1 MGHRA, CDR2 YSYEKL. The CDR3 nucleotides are TGCGCCAGCAGCCAAACCCGGGACAGGGTATTCTCTGGAAACACCATATATTTT. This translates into CASSQTRDRVFSGNTIYF.

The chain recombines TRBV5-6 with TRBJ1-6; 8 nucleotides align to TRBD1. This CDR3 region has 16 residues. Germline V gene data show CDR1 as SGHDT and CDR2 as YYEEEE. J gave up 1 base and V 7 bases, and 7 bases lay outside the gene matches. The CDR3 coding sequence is TGTGCCAGCTCCTCAGGGGGCTTGTCCTATAATTCACCCCTCCACTTT. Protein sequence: CASSSGGLSYNSPLHF.

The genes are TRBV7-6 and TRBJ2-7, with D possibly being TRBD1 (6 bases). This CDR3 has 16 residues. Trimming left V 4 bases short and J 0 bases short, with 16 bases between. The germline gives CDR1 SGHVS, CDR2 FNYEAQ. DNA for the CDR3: TGTGCCAGCAGCTCCGCCCCTAGACAGGCCTCCTACGAGCAGTACTTC. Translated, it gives CASSSAPRQASYEQYF.

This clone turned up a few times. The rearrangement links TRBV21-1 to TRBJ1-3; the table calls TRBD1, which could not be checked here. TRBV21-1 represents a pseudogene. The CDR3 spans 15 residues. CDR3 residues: CASSPGTQGRNTIYF. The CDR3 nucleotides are TGTGCCAGCAGCCCGGGGACACAGGGGAGAAACACCATATATTTT.

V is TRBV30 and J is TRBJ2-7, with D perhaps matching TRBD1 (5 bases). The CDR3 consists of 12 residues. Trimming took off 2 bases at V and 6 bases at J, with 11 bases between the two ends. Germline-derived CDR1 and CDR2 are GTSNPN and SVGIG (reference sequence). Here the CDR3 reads CAWSQWGVEQYF. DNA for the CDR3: TGTGCCTGGAGTCAATGGGGCGTCGAGCAGTACTTC.

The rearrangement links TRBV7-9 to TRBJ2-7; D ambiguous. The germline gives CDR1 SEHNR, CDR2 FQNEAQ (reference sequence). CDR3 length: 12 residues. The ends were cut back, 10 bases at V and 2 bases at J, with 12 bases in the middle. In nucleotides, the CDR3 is TGTGCCACCCAACCGGTACCCTACGAGCAGTACTTC. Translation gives CATQPVPYEQYF. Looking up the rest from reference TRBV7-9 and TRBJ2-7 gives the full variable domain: DTGVSQNPRHKITKRGQNVTFRCDPISEHNRLYWYRQTLGQGPEFLTYFQNEAQLEKSRLLSDRFSAERPKGSFSTLEIQRTEQGDSAMYLCATQPVPYEQYFGPGTRLTVT.

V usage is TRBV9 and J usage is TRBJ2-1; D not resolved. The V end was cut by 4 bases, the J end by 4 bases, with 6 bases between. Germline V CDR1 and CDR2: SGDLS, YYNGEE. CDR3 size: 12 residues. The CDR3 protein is CASSPRYNEQFF. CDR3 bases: TGTGCCAGCAGCCCCCGTTACAATGAGCAGTTCTTC.

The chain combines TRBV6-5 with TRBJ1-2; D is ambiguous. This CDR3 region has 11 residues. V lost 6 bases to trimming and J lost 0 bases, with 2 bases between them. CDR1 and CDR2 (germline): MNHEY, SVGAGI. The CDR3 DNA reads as TGTGCCAGCAGCGCTAACTATGGCTACACCTTC. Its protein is CASSANYGYTF.

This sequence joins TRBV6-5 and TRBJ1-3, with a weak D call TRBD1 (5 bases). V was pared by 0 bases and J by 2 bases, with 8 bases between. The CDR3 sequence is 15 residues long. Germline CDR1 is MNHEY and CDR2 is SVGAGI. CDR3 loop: CASSYSRDAGNTIYF. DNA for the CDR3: TGTGCCAGCAGTTACTCCAGGGATGCTGGAAACACCATATATTTT.

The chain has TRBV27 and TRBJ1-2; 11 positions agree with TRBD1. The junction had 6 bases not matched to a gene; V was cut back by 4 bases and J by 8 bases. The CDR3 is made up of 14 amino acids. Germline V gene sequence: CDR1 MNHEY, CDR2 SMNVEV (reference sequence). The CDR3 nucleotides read TGTGCCAGCAGTTCCCGGACAGGGGGCAGCGGCTACACCTTC. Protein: CASSSRTGGSGYTF.

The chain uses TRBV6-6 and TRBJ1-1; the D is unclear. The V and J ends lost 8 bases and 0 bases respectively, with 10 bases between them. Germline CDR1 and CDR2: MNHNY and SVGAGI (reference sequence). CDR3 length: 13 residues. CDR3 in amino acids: CASVLGLNTEAFF. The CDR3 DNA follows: TGTGCCAGCGTCCTTGGGCTGAACACTGAAGCTTTCTTT.

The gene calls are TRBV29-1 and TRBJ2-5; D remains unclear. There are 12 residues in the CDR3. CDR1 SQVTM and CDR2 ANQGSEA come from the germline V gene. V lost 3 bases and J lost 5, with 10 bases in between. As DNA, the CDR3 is TGCAGCGTTGACCTGGGCCGGGAGACCCAGTACTTC. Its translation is CSVDLGRETQYF.

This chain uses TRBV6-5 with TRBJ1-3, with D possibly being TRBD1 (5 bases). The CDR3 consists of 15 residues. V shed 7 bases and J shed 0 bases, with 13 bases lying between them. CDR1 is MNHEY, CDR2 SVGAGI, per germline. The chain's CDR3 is CASTLGDYSGNTIYF. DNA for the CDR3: TGTGCCAGCACCCTGGGGGACTACTCTGGAAACACCATATATTTT.

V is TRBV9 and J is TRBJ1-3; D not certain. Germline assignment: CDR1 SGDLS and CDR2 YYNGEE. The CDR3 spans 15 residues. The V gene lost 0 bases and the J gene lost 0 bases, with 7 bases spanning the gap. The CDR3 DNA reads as TGTGCCAGCAGCGTAGGGGCAGACTCTGGAAACACCATATATTTT. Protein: CASSVGADSGNTIYF.

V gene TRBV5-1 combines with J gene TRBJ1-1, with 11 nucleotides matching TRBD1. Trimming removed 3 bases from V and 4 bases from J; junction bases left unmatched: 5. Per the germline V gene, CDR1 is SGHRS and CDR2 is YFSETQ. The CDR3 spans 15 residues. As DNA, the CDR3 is TGCGCCAGCAGCTCGGGGACAGGGGGTGGCACTGAAGCTTTCTTT. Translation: CASSSGTGGGTEAFF.

Here the CDR3 DNA reads TGTGCCAGCAGTCACAGCGGGGGGCGAGATACGCAGTATTTT. It encodes CASSHSGGRDTQYF. The V gene is TRBV6-6, the J gene TRBJ2-3; 9 nucleotides align to TRBD2. CDR1 is MNHNY and CDR2 is SVGAGI in the germline V gene (reference sequence). The CDR3 consists of 14 residues. V lost 5 bases, J lost 5 bases, and 5 bases stayed unmatched.

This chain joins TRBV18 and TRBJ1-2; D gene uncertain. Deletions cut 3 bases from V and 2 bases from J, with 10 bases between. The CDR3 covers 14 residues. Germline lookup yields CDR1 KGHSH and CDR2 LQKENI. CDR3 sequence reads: CASSPAQANYGYTF. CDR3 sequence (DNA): TGTGCCAGCTCACCCGCGCAGGCCAACTATGGCTACACCTTC.